This T cell receptor (beta chain) was captured in a study of OX40 agonist ivuxolimab in advanced cancers. Study information: The study gave patients intravenous ivuxolimab at 0.01 to 10 mg/kg every 2 weeks. Partial responses were observed in three patients, of whom one had hepatocellular carcinoma and two had cutaneous melanoma. Prior therapy, whether anti-PD-1, anti-PD-L1 or anti-CTLA-4, was allowed, and under 50% had some.

Germline V lookup: CDR1 SGHTS, CDR2 YDEGEE. Trimming stripped 4 bases from V and 1 base from J, with 17 bases between. The CDR3 is 16 amino acids. Sampling times: baseline, cycle 4 day 1, cycle 7 day 1. Profiled with immunoSEQ multiplex PCR; TCRdb holds only in-frame clones, not every one. The table shows about 48,000 clones, with roughly 90% occurring only once. The chain links TRBV5-8 to TRBJ2-5; possibly TRBD1 for D (6 bases). Material: CD4+ or CD8+ T cells sorted from blood, obtained in a trial of the OX40 agonist ivuxolimab. The source of this sequence is an adult with an advanced solid tumor such as melanoma, head and neck, liver or kidney cancer. The CDR3 DNA reads TGTGCCAGCAGCGAACCACAGGGTTCGGGCCAAGAGACCCAGTACTTC. Its protein is CASSEPQGSGQETQYF. Full variable domain (rest looked up from reference TRBV5-8 and TRBJ2-5): EAGVTQSPTHLIKTRGQQATLRCSPISGHTSVYWYQQALGLGLQFLLWYDEGEERNRGNFPPRFSGRQFPNYSSELNVNALELEDSALYLCASSEPQGSGQETQYFGPGTRLLVL.